These 10 T cell receptor beta chains were all obtained from the same sample, sequenced in a study of T cells expressing NK-cell markers (dated by TCRdb to about 2020). Library preparation used 5' RACE. Reads for this sample came from an Illumina HiSeq 2000. Through TCRdb reprocessing, the reads give one entry per CDR3 protein sequence; DNA is omitted. The table of this sample itemizes some 460,000 distinct CDR3 sequences. Over 1.3% of the sample comes from the top ten. Sequenced material: blood T cells: a sorted CD56 or NKG2C T cell subset, CD4+ or CD8+ T cells, or bulk PBMC T cells (not recorded which). The source is a woman aged 45-59 years in good health. Donor details come from another sample of the same person, matched by shared clones.

The chain uses TRBV15 and TRBJ1-1; absent DNA, TCRdb's TRBD1 call cannot be checked. The CDR3 spans 16 residues. Germline CDR1 is LNHNV and CDR2 is YYDKDF (reference sequence). The CDR3 is CATSRDNGGLGTEAFF. Full variable domain (remainder filled in from reference TRBV15 and TRBJ1-1): DAMVIQNPRYQVTQFGKPVTLSCSQTLNHNVMYWYQQKSSQAPKLLFHYYDKDFNNEADTPDNFQSRRPNTSFCFLDIRSPGLGDTAMYLCATSRDNGGLGTEAFFGQGTRLTVV.

The rearrangement links TRBV4-1 to TRBJ1-5; TCRdb proposes TRBD1, but this gene call is untestable without DNA. This CDR3 region has 20 residues. Germline assignment: CDR1 MGHRA and CDR2 YSYEKL. The CDR3 loop is CASSQIIPKGGQAAYQPQHF.

The gene calls are TRBV4-1 and TRBJ2-5. The CDR3 has 14 amino acids. Germline CDR1 and CDR2: MGHRA and YSYEKL. The CDR3: CASSQAYFEETQYF.

The V gene is TRBV6-2 or TRBV6-3, the J gene TRBJ2-7. This CDR3 spans 12 amino acids. Germline V lookup: CDR1 MNHEY, CDR2 SVGEGT. CDR3 protein: CASSLRAYEQYF.

CDR3: CASSRDFEQFF. The chain is built from TRBV5-1 and TRBJ2-1. Germline CDR1 reads SGHRS; CDR2 reads YFSETQ. The CDR3 loop spans 11 amino acids.

The rearrangement joins TRBV7-2 to TRBJ1-1; with no DNA, the TCRdb D assignment of TRBD1 cannot be verified. The CDR3 length is 13 residues. CDR1 SGHTA and CDR2 FQGNSA come from the germline V gene. CDR3 protein: CASSLVGGNEAFF.

V is TRBV12-3 or TRBV12-4 and J is TRBJ2-1; TCRdb proposes TRBD2, but this gene call is untestable without DNA. The CDR3 sequence is 14 residues long. The CDR3 loop reads CASSVAGGYLEQFF.

This chain connects TRBV20-1 to TRBJ1-1; with no DNA, the TCRdb D assignment of TRBD1 cannot be verified. CDR3 length equals 14 residues. CDR1 is DFQATT, CDR2 SNEGSKA, per germline (reference sequence). This CDR3 reads CSARGPQVIAEAFF.

The CDR3 reads CAISGGEEAFF. This chain connects TRBV10-3 to TRBJ1-1; no DNA is available, so the TRBD1 call from TCRdb remains unchecked. Germline V gene lookup returns CDR1 ENHRY and CDR2 SYGVKD. This CDR3 has 11 amino acids.

The rearrangement uses TRBV11-3 and TRBJ2-3; checking the TCRdb D call of TRBD2 is not possible without DNA. The CDR3 length is 19 residues. Looked up from germline, CDR1 is SGHNT and CDR2 is YENEEA. CDR3 amino acids: CASSLDRPGLAGSTDTQYF.